This T cell receptor beta chain emerged from a study of T cell repertoires in ileal Crohn's disease (dated by TCRdb to between 2019 and 2020). In the study overall: Median disease duration was about eight years, and roughly 35% of patients were identified as active smokers at the time of surgery. Every patient underwent surgery because of a complication, which was stricturing disease in around 61% of cases and penetrating disease in roughly 39%. Roughly half of the patients were given postoperative therapy, with 11 receiving thiopurines and around 20 receiving anti-TNF agents. TCR repertoire analysis was done in a few dozen Crohn's disease patients from a prospective multicentre cohort. The study was conducted in parallel with a multicentre cohort built to find predictors of early endoscopic recurrence after ileocolonic resection. Endoscopic postoperative recurrence was defined as a Rutgeerts score above i0. The study sequenced 171 mucosal samples from some 62 patients, taken at several locations on the surgical specimen and at postoperative endoscopy.

For commercial TCRB immunosequencing, around 500 nanograms of biopsy DNA were submitted for each sample. Adaptive Biotechnology amplified the CDR3 regions from genomic DNA with a two-step multiplex PCR designed to control amplification bias. Primers for every V and J gene segment were used in the first PCR, and barcodes and Illumina adapters were added in the second PCR. An Illumina instrument was used to sequence the CDR3 libraries. The authors processed their data as follows. Analysis combined the vendor-provided pipelines with custom analysis of raw data in R/Bioconductor under R version 3.3.0. Clonality, which ranges from 0 to 1, was calculated as the inverse of the normalised Shannon entropy across all productive clones. High-frequency clones were defined as the repertoire share of the top 100 clones, retaining only clones passing a 95% confidence test. The Simpson index measured repertoire diversity, and the Morisita-Horn index measured overlap between samples. As stored in TCRdb, this immuneACCESS dataset retains in-frame rearrangements with V and J assigned. A fraction of the clones does not appear; measured against another copy, unresolved V genes explain less than half of the discrepancy, and the remainder lacks a known reason. That table supplies the V and J calls and clone size; D and trimming were determined from the DNA. In all, the sample holds about 9,600 clones, and approximately 82% of those were seen once. Less than 30% of the sample lies in the top ten.

As for this clone: The antigen this receptor binds is unknown. Qualities for individual bases were not recorded, and no much larger clone is one base off.

At the junction V is shortened by 1 base and J by 7 bases, with 10 bases in between. CDR1 and CDR2 (GTSNPN, SVGIG) derive from the germline V gene (reference sequence). From its cysteine to its phenylalanine, the CDR3 spans 12 amino acids. Only the CDR3 portion is preserved as DNA: 36 bases, with reading frame beginning at the first base. On the study overall, not on this receptor specifically: Compared with non-smokers, patients who were active smokers at surgery showed a significantly higher proportion of clonal expansions (around 24% vs 18%, p=0.02). Higher percentages of high-frequency clones at the time of surgery were linked to endoscopic recurrence, and every patient with clonality above 26.8% (18/57) had recurrence. Only a subgroup of patients, of unstated size, had mucosal CD4 and CD8 T cells sorted and sequenced. More high-frequency clones were carried by sorted CD8 T cells than by CD4 T cells, suggesting that mucosal expansions were mainly CD8.

Eligible patients were adults with ileal or ileocolonic Crohn's disease who had an indication for ileocolonic resection. Before DNA extraction, whole ileal mucosal biopsies were kept frozen at -80 degrees C. Genomic DNA was extracted from frozen whole biopsies using a TRizol-based method and was quantified with a NanoDrop 2000 spectrophotometer. This TCR derives from an adult with Crohn's disease. Sequenced material: ileal tissue. The chain uses TRBV30 and TRBJ1-1, with the D gene too uncertain to name. CDR3 protein: CAWSEETIEAFF. The nucleotides are TGTGCCTGGAGTGAGGAGACCATTGAAGCTTTCTTT. Joined to the reference TRBV30 and TRBJ1-1 proteins, this CDR3 gives the full variable domain: SQTIHQWPATLVQPVGSPLSLECTVEGTSNPNLYWYRQAAGRGLQLLFYSVGIGQISSEVPQNLSASRPQDRQFILSSKKLLLSDSGFYLCAWSEETIEAFFGQGTRLTVV.